The 19 T cell receptor beta chains in this list originate from one sample, sequenced in a study of shared clonotypes between healthy human individuals. Positive CCR7 selection of CD45RO-negative cells yielded the naive CD8 cells, and terminally differentiated effector memory CD45RA+ cells were excluded. The assay was immunoSEQ multiplex PCR, and TCRdb's table has in-frame clones only and misses some. The table records roughly 2.1 million clones, about 93% of them present only once. The sequencing input was naive CD8+ T cells from PBMCs. These receptors originate from a man aged 18 to 29 in good health. Some clones in this sample may be carry-over from other donors' samples.

The chain is built from TRBV28 and TRBJ1-1; D is unclear. Trimming took off 2 bases at V and 8 bases at J, with 9 bases between the two ends. The CDR3 runs 12 residues. Germline V gene data show CDR1 as MDHEN and CDR2 as SYDVKM. In DNA form, the CDR3 reads TGTGCCAGCAGTTTACAGCGGGCAGAAGCTTTCTTT. Amino acid sequence: CASSLQRAEAFF.

The chain joins TRBV14 to TRBJ2-7; D may be TRBD2 (5 bases). Trimming cost V 2 bases and J 4 bases, with 12 bases left between them. The CDR3 loop spans 14 amino acids. The germline V gene has CDR1 SGHDN and CDR2 FVKESK. The CDR3: CASSQWESGYEQYF. The CDR3 DNA reads TGTGCCAGCAGCCAATGGGAGTCGGGGTACGAGCAGTACTTC.

The V call is TRBV28, the J call TRBJ2-2, with 7 bases lining up with TRBD1. The ends lost 7 bases at V and 3 bases at J; junction bases unmatched: 11. CDR1 is MDHEN, CDR2 SYDVKM, per germline. CDR3 length: 16 residues. CDR3 loop: CASTQGLGGDTGELFF. The CDR3 nucleotides read TGTGCCAGCACCCAGGGGCTAGGGGGCGACACCGGGGAGCTGTTTTTT.

The CDR3 sequence: CASSPWGGRTEAFF. CDR3 coding DNA: TGTGCCAGCAGCCCTTGGGGGGGCCGGACTGAAGCTTTCTTT. The rearrangement joins TRBV9 to TRBJ1-1; a weak D match, TRBD1 (6 bases). This CDR3 is built from 14 residues. Germline V CDR1 and CDR2: SGDLS, YYNGEE. With 4 bases removed from V and 5 bases from J, the gap between germline ends came to 15 bases.

The V call is TRBV27, the J call TRBJ2-1; TRBD1 matches 8 bases. V was clipped by 3 bases and J by 10 bases; unmatched bases: 8. The CDR3 runs 14 residues. CDR1 is MNHEY, CDR2 SMNVEV, per germline (reference sequence). CDR3 coding DNA: TGTGCCAGCAGTTTCCAGGGGGCAGCCGGGGAGCAGTTCTTC. Translating gives CASSFQGAAGEQFF.

The rearrangement uses TRBV5-1 and TRBJ1-3; D not resolved. V gave up 0 bases and J gave up 4 bases, with 2 bases separating them. This CDR3 is built from 12 residues. Germline V gene sequence: CDR1 SGHRS, CDR2 YFSETQ. CDR3 loop: CASSLGGNTIYF. DNA for the CDR3: TGCGCCAGCAGCTTGGGGGGAAACACCATATATTTT.

The chain is built from TRBV9 and TRBJ1-3; TRBD1 agrees at 9 bases. The V gene's germline CDR1 is SGDLS and CDR2 YYNGEE. V gave up 3 bases and J gave up 3 bases; unmatched junction bases: 7. This CDR3 has 16 residues. The CDR3 coding sequence is TGTGCCAGCAGCGAACGGGGACAGGGTATTGGAAACACCATATATTTT. This codes for CASSERGQGIGNTIYF.

The V call is TRBV15, the J call TRBJ2-1; the match to TRBD1 covers 10 bases. CDR1 and CDR2 from the germline V gene are LNHNV and YYDKDF (reference sequence). CDR3 length equals 16 residues. J lost 6 bases, V lost 0 bases, and 5 bases had no gene match. The chain's CDR3 is CATSRDRDRGPNEQFF. For the CDR3, the DNA is TGTGCCACCAGCAGAGATAGGGACAGGGGACCCAATGAGCAGTTCTTC.

The rearrangement links TRBV11-2 to TRBJ2-5, with 11 nucleotides matching TRBD2. The CDR3 is 16 amino acids. The J segment lost 5 bases and the V segment lost 4 bases, leaving 9 bases of the junction unmatched. Germline values: CDR1 SGHAT, CDR2 FQNNGV. The CDR3 DNA sequence: TGTGCCAGCAGCTGGGTAGCGGGAGGGCTGGGTGAGACCCAGTACTTC. Translating it yields CASSWVAGGLGETQYF.

V usage is TRBV4-1 and J usage is TRBJ2-7; D is perhaps TRBD2 (7 bases). Germline V gene lookup returns CDR1 MGHRA and CDR2 YSYEKL. Trimming took off 1 base at V and 5 bases at J, with 15 bases between the two ends. CDR3 length equals 15 residues. The DNA for the CDR3 is TGCGCCAGCAGCCAAGGCCGGGGGGCAGTGGACGAGCAGTACTTC. This encodes CASSQGRGAVDEQYF.

The chain couples TRBV29-1 to TRBJ2-7, with D perhaps matching TRBD1 or TRBD2 (5 bases each). Per the germline V gene, CDR1 is SQVTM and CDR2 is ANQGSEA. Trimming shortened V by 8 bases and J by 3 bases, and 17 bases separated the two germline ends. The length of the CDR3 is 13 residues. The CDR3, as DNA: TGCAGCATCCGGACACTCGACTACTACGAGCAGTACTTC. Residues: CSIRTLDYYEQYF.

This clone was observed a single time. This chain links TRBV6-6 with TRBJ2-1; 12 bases fit TRBD2. The CDR3 length is 16 residues. Per the germline V gene, CDR1 is MNHNY and CDR2 is SVGAGI (reference sequence). J was trimmed by 6 bases and V by 7 bases; bases with no gene match: 10. The CDR3 DNA reads TGTGCCAGCACCCCCCTTTGGACTAGCGGGGTCAATGAGCAGTTCTTC. Translation: CASTPLWTSGVNEQFF.

A note on this clone: This CDR3 is also generated by other DNA sequences in the sample. J is TRBJ2-7 and V is TRBV6-1; 13 bases match TRBD2. CDR1 is MNHNS, CDR2 SASEGT, per germline. V lost 5 bases to trimming and J lost 2 bases; unmatched junction nucleotides: 0. The CDR3 is 14 amino acids. This chain's CDR3 is CASSTSGRAYEQYF. In DNA, the CDR3 is TGTGCCAGCAGTACTAGCGGGAGGGCCTACGAGCAGTACTTC.

This rearrangement joins TRBV10-1 to TRBJ2-1; maybe TRBD2 (6 bases). Trimming pared 5 bases from V and 6 bases from J, leaving 17 bases between. Germline loops: CDR1 WNHNN, CDR2 SYGVQD (reference sequence). The CDR3 length is 15 residues. The CDR3: CASSQDGGPFNEQFF. The DNA for the CDR3 is TGCGCCAGCAGTCAGGACGGGGGACCTTTCAATGAGCAGTTCTTC.

The chain carries TRBV18 and TRBJ2-1, with 14 bases aligning to TRBD2. The CDR3 contains 17 residues. Germline-derived CDR1 and CDR2 are KGHSH and LQKENI. After removal of 3 bases from V and 3 bases from J, the junction contained 4 bases not matched to a gene. DNA of the CDR3: TGTGCCAGCTCACCGGTGGGACTAGCGGGAGTCTACAATGAGCAGTTCTTC. Its translation is CASSPVGLAGVYNEQFF.

The chain carries TRBV9 and TRBJ2-1; 7 bases align to TRBD2. Germline V gives CDR1 SGDLS, CDR2 YYNGEE. V trimming: 2 bases; J trimming: 9 bases; junction bases outside the gene matches: 8. The CDR3 has 14 amino acids. The CDR3 DNA reads TGTGCCAGCAGCGTGGGGACTATGCCCCCTGAGCAGTTCTTC. Translation: CASSVGTMPPEQFF.

This chain connects TRBV5-6 to TRBJ2-7, with TRBD1 as a possible D gene (6 bases). Germline V gene sequence: CDR1 SGHDT, CDR2 YYEEEE. This CDR3 comprises 15 residues. Trimming took off 0 bases at V and 6 bases at J, with 16 bases between the two ends. The CDR3 nucleotides are TGTGCCAGCAGCTTGGCAGCCCCAGGGGCGGGCGAGCAGTACTTC. It encodes CASSLAAPGAGEQYF. The full variable domain, its missing parts supplied by reference TRBV5-6 and TRBJ2-7, is DAGVTQSPTHLIKTRGQQVTLRCSPKSGHDTVSWYQQALGQGPQFIFQYYEEEERQRGNFPDRFSGHQFPNYSSELNVNALLLGDSALYLCASSLAAPGAGEQYFGPGTRLTVT.

The V and J genes are TRBV5-4 and TRBJ2-7; no reliable D call. The V end lost 4 bases, the J end lost 2 bases, and 16 bases lay between the germline ends. Looked up from germline, CDR1 is SGHNT and CDR2 is YYREEE (reference sequence). This CDR3 contains 15 residues. The CDR3 loop is CASSTGPIQTYEQYF. CDR3 nucleotide sequence: TGTGCCAGCAGCACTGGACCAATACAGACCTACGAGCAGTACTTC.

This clone was seen just once. This chain connects TRBV29-1 to TRBJ2-7; D call uncertain. Germline V CDR1 and CDR2: SQVTM, ANQGSEA. Trimming removed 7 bases from V and 11 bases from J, with 15 bases in between. The CDR3 runs to 10 residues. In nucleotides, the CDR3 is TGCAGCGCCCTGGCCGATATGAAGTACTTC. As protein: CSALADMKYF.